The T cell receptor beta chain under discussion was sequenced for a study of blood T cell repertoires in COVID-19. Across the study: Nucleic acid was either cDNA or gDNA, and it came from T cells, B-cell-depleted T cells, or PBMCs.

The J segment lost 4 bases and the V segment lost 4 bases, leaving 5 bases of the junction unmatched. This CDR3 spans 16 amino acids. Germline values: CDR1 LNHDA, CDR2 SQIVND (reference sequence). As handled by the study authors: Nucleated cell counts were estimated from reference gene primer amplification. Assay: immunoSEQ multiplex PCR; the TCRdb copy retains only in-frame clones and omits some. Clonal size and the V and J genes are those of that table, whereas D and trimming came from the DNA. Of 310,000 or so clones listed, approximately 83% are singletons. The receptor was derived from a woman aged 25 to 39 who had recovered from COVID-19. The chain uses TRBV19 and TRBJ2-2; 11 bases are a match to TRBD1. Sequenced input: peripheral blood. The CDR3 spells CASSTSGTGGTGELFF. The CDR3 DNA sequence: TGTGCCAGTAGTACCTCTGGGACAGGGGGCACCGGGGAGCTGTTTTTT. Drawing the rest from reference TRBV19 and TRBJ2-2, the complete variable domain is DGGITQSPKYLFRKEGQNVTLSCEQNLNHDAMYWYRQDPGQGLRLIYYSQIVNDFQKGDIAEGYSVSREKKESFPLTVTSAQKNPTAFYLCASSTSGTGGTGELFFGEGSRLTVL.